This T cell receptor beta chain was sequenced during a study of T-cell memory formation after mild COVID-19. Comment on this clonotype: Its matching antigen is unknown.

The V gene lost 1 base and the J gene lost 3 bases, with 14 bases spanning the gap. Per germline, CDR1 KGHDR and CDR2 SFDVKD. The CDR3 loop spans 16 amino acids. The study's findings and limits: Pre-infection memory carried some responding clones, suggesting that cross-reactive memory joined.

A 5'RACE reaction primed in the constant segment made cDNA libraries of TCR alpha and TCR beta, and these carried sample barcodes and UMIs. TCRdb fed the 5' RACE reads into MiXCR, producing one record per CDR3 protein. The data contain 390,000 or so distinct CDR3 sequences, 16% of them singletons. The chain uses TRBV24-1 and TRBJ2-5; D not certain. The material sequenced was PBMCs or a T cell subset sorted from them (not recorded which). The source is a man aged 18 to 30 who had mild COVID-19 (a few samples of this study predate the infection). Cell type and time point are not known. The CDR3 protein is CATSDFKGIMEETQYF. DNA of the CDR3: TGTGCCACCAGTGATTTTAAGGGAATAATGGAAGAGACCCAGTACTTC.